This passage covers 23 T cell receptor beta chains from one sample sequenced in a study of blood T cell repertoires in COVID-19. Measured with immunoSEQ multiplex PCR; TCRdb has only the in-frame clones, and not every one. The data hold fewer than 200,000 clones, with about 83% observed a single time. The specimen was peripheral blood. These receptors all stem from a human donor in a cohort sampled during active COVID-19.

This clone was seen more than once but under ten times. This sequence joins TRBV6-2 or TRBV6-3 and TRBJ1-4; 7 bases map to TRBD1. The J segment lost 11 bases and the V segment lost 4 bases, leaving 10 bases of the junction unmatched. CDR3 length equals 14 residues. CDR1 and CDR2 (germline): MNHEY, SVGEGT. The CDR3 nucleotides are TGTGCCAGCAGTTGGGGGACAGCGTCCGAGAAACTGTTTTTT. This encodes CASSWGTASEKLFF.

The chain employs TRBV6-5 and TRBJ1-4, with TRBD1 identical over 10 bases. This CDR3 has 13 residues. Germline CDR1 MNHEY, CDR2 SVGAGI. The J segment lost 8 bases and the V segment lost 6 bases, leaving 3 bases of the junction unmatched. CDR3 protein: CASRRDRGEKLFF. CDR3 bases: TGTGCCAGCAGGCGGGACAGGGGCGAAAAACTGTTTTTT.

The chain couples TRBV11-1 to TRBJ2-7; 7 nucleotides align to TRBD2. The length of the CDR3 is 15 residues. The V segment lost 2 bases and the J segment 2 bases; nucleotides outside the gene matches: 6. Germline CDR1 is SGHAT and CDR2 is FQDESV (reference sequence). The chain's CDR3 is CASSLSEGGAYEQYF. Written as DNA, the CDR3 is TGTGCCAGCAGCTTATCCGAGGGAGGGGCCTACGAGCAGTACTTC.

The V and J genes are TRBV5-1 and TRBJ1-2, with a weak D call TRBD1 (5 bases). Germline lookup yields CDR1 SGHRS and CDR2 YFSETQ. This CDR3 is 12 amino acids long. V was trimmed by 4 bases and J by 7 bases, leaving 11 bases between them. Here the CDR3 DNA reads TGCGCCAGCAGCGATTCAGGGCTTGGCTACACCTTC. Encoded protein: CASSDSGLGYTF.

The gene calls are TRBV27 and TRBJ1-1; D ambiguous. V was trimmed by 5 bases and J by 1 base, leaving 5 bases between them. This CDR3 comprises 12 residues. Germline V gene sequence: CDR1 MNHEY, CDR2 SMNVEV (reference sequence). The CDR3 DNA follows: TGTGCCAGCAGTCACGGGAACACTGAAGCTTTCTTT. This codes for CASSHGNTEAFF.

The chain carries TRBV9 and TRBJ2-3, with D maybe TRBD1 (6 bases). CDR1 is SGDLS and CDR2 is YYNGEE in the germline V gene. V lost 0 bases, J lost 1 base, and 9 bases lay in between. This CDR3 comprises 15 residues. The CDR3 sequence: CASSVGGQRTDTQYF. The CDR3 bases are TGTGCCAGCAGCGTAGGGGGACAACGCACAGATACGCAGTATTTT. Using reference TRBV9 and TRBJ2-3 for the parts outside the CDR3, the full variable domain is DSGVTQTPKHLITATGQRVTLRCSPRSGDLSVYWYQQSLDQGLQFLIQYYNGEERAKGNILERFSAQQFPDLHSELNLSSLELGDSALYFCASSVGGQRTDTQYFGPGTRLTVL.

This sequence joins TRBV6-2 or TRBV6-3 and TRBJ2-5; D is undetermined. Per germline, CDR1 MNHEY and CDR2 SVGEGT. V was shortened by 2 bases and J by 5 bases, with 3 bases between the two germline ends. This CDR3 contains 11 residues. The chain's CDR3 is CASSYPETQYF. Here the CDR3 DNA reads TGTGCCAGCAGTTACCCGGAGACCCAGTACTTC.

The CDR3 sequence is CASSQNSLFTDTQYF. The CDR3 DNA is TGCGCCAGCAGCCAAAACTCCCTTTTCACAGATACGCAGTATTTT. This sequence joins TRBV4-3 and TRBJ2-3; no definite D call. Between the trimmed V and J ends, which lost 2 bases and 2 bases, there was a span of 11 bases. The CDR3 extends over 15 amino acids. Germline assignment: CDR1 LGHNA and CDR2 YSLEER.

The chain carries TRBV12-3 or TRBV12-4 and TRBJ1-1; D not certain. V lost 7 bases and J 9 bases, leaving 18 bases between the germline ends. This CDR3 has 13 amino acids. The CDR3 nucleotides read TGTGCCAGCACCTACGGAGGGTACGGGAAAGCTTTCTTT. It translates to CASTYGGYGKAFF.

The chain joins TRBV5-1 to TRBJ2-2, with 11 bases aligning to TRBD2. V was clipped by 0 bases and J by 4 bases; unmatched bases: 5. The germline CDR1 and CDR2 sequences are SGHRS and YFSETQ. This CDR3 is 17 amino acids long. The DNA for the CDR3 is TGCGCCAGCAGCTTGGGTTTTGGGACTAGCGGCACCGGGGAGCTGTTTTTT. Protein product: CASSLGFGTSGTGELFF.

V and J are TRBV3-1 (or the pseudogene TRBV3-2) and TRBJ2-7; possible D gene TRBD1, 6 bases. The CDR3 extends over 18 amino acids. Trimming took 0 bases from V and 1 from J, leaving 19 bases between them. CDR1 and CDR2 from the germline V gene are LGHDT and YNNKEL (reference sequence). The CDR3 region has the DNA TGTGCCAGCAGCCAAGATAGGAATTTTGGCAGGGGTTCCTACGAGCAGTACTTC. Residues: CASSQDRNFGRGSYEQYF.

In its sample, this clone was seen once. This rearrangement joins TRBV5-6 to TRBJ2-6; TRBD1 aligns across 8 bases. The CDR3 loop spans 17 amino acids. V trimming: 3 bases; J trimming: 2 bases; junction bases outside the gene matches: 7. CDR1 is SGHDT, CDR2 YYEEEE, per germline. CDR3: CASSSGTGLTGANVLTF. The CDR3 DNA reads as TGTGCCAGCAGCTCCGGGACAGGACTAACTGGGGCCAACGTCCTGACTTTC.

The chain recombines TRBV3-1 (or the pseudogene TRBV3-2) with TRBJ2-7; 8 bases agree with TRBD2. This CDR3 spans 16 amino acids. Germline V lookup: CDR1 LGHDT, CDR2 YNNKEL (reference sequence). V dropped 1 base and J dropped 0; count of bases not matched to a gene: 5. The CDR3 here is CASSQASGSSSYEQYF. CDR3 nucleotides: TGTGCCAGCAGCCAAGCTAGCGGGTCCAGCTCCTACGAGCAGTACTTC.

The genes are TRBV19 and TRBJ1-5; D is ambiguous. Trimming removed 6 bases at V and 3 bases at J, with 9 bases between. CDR3 length: 13 amino acids. CDR1 and CDR2 (germline): LNHDA, SQIVND (reference sequence). This CDR3 is CASSLSLNQPQHF. In DNA form, the CDR3 reads TGTGCCAGTAGCCTATCCCTCAATCAGCCCCAGCATTTT.

This clone was counted only a few times. This chain uses TRBV10-3 with TRBJ2-2, with D perhaps TRBD1 (7 bases). The V and J ends lost 5 bases and 2 bases respectively, with 15 bases between them. Germline V CDR1 and CDR2: ENHRY, SYGVKD. The CDR3 extends over 16 amino acids. As DNA, the CDR3 is TGTGCCATCAGTCCGACAGGGAGGTTTAACACCGGGGAGCTGTTTTTT. Protein sequence: CAISPTGRFNTGELFF.

The V gene is TRBV9, the J gene TRBJ1-5; tentative D call: TRBD1 (6 bases). This CDR3 has 13 residues. Germline V gives CDR1 SGDLS, CDR2 YYNGEE. V gave up 3 bases and J gave up 7 bases, with 11 bases separating them. CDR3 residues: CASSAGGGQPQHF. CDR3 coding DNA: TGTGCCAGCAGCGCGGGAGGGGGACAGCCCCAGCATTTT.

The genes are TRBV19 and TRBJ2-7; D may be TRBD1 (5 bases). The germline gives CDR1 LNHDA, CDR2 SQIVND (reference sequence). V was pared by 5 bases and J by 2 bases, with 13 bases between. This CDR3 comprises 14 residues. CDR3 amino acids: CASSFGALAYEQYF. The DNA of the CDR3 is TGTGCCAGTAGTTTTGGGGCACTGGCCTACGAGCAGTACTTC. The entire variable domain, with the rest obtained from reference TRBV19 and TRBJ2-7, is as follows: DGGITQSPKYLFRKEGQNVTLSCEQNLNHDAMYWYRQDPGQGLRLIYYSQIVNDFQKGDIAEGYSVSREKKESFPLTVTSAQKNPTAFYLCASSFGALAYEQYFGPGTRLTVT.

This chain joins TRBV6-4 and TRBJ2-2; 8 nucleotides align to TRBD1. CDR3 size: 16 residues. Trimming cost V 3 bases and J 5 bases; bases outside gene matches: 8. Germline V gene data show CDR1 as MRHNA and CDR2 as SNTAGT. For the CDR3, the DNA is TGTGCCAGCAGTGAAACTATCGGACAGGGAACCGGGGAGCTGTTTTTT. Its protein product is CASSETIGQGTGELFF.

Written as DNA, the CDR3 is TGTGCCAGCAGCAAGCGGACAGGGGGCCGAGAGACCCAGTACTTC. Its translation is CASSKRTGGRETQYF. The chain uses TRBV21-1 and TRBJ2-5; TRBD1 reflects the table's D call only, with no check against the DNA. TRBV21-1 is recorded as a pseudogene. The CDR3 sequence is 15 residues long.

This chain uses TRBV7-9 with TRBJ2-1; 9 nucleotides line up with TRBD2. V lost 2 bases to trimming and J lost 9 bases; unmatched junction nucleotides: 11. The CDR3 contains 16 residues. Germline V gene sequence: CDR1 SEHNR, CDR2 FQNEAQ (reference sequence). The chain's CDR3 is CASSLISGGFTGEQFF. DNA for the CDR3: TGTGCCAGCAGCTTAATTAGCGGGGGATTTACGGGTGAGCAGTTCTTC.

J is TRBJ1-4 and V is TRBV24-1; possibly TRBD1 for D (5 bases). Germline loops: CDR1 KGHDR, CDR2 SFDVKD. V was clipped by 4 bases and J by 5 bases, with 16 bases between them. This CDR3 has 16 amino acids. CDR3 loop: CATSDPGAEKNEKLFF. DNA of the CDR3: TGTGCCACCAGTGACCCTGGGGCCGAGAAAAATGAAAAACTGTTTTTT.

This clone was seen just once. This chain links TRBV5-6 with TRBJ2-5, with D possibly TRBD1 on 5 matching bases. Deletions cut 0 bases from V and 1 base from J, with 10 bases between. The CDR3 contains 15 residues. Germline V CDR1 and CDR2: SGHDT, YYEEEE. The CDR3 protein is CASSLGSGFQETQYF. The DNA of the CDR3 is TGTGCCAGCAGCTTGGGCTCAGGGTTCCAAGAGACCCAGTACTTC.

This clone turned up a few times. The V gene is TRBV24-1, the J gene TRBJ2-3; D perhaps matches TRBD2 (6 bases). Germline CDR1 reads KGHDR; CDR2 reads SFDVKD. CDR3 length: 14 amino acids. V lost 4 bases and J lost 4, with 11 bases in between. CDR3 coding DNA: TGTGCCACCAGTGAAGTCGGGAGCCCAGATACGCAGTATTTT. Translating it yields CATSEVGSPDTQYF.